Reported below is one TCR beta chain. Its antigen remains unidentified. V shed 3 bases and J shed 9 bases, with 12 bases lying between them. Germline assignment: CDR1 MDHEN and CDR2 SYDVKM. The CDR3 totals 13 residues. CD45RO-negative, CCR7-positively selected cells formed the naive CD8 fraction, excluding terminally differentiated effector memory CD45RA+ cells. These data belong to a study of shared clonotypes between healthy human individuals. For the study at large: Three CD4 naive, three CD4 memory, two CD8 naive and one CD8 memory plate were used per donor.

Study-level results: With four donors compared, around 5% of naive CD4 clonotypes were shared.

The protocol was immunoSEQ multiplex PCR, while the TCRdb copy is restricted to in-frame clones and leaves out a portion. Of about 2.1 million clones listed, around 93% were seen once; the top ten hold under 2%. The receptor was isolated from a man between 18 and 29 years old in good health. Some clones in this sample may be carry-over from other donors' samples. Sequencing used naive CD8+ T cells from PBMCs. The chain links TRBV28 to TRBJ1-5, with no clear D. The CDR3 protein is CASSLPAPLPQHF. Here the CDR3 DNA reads TGTGCCAGCAGTTTGCCTGCCCCTTTGCCCCAGCATTTT.